This TCR beta chain was documented in a study of read filtering for tumor transcriptome and immune sequencing. Overall study results and limits: In IR-seq, single-read clonotypes were approximately 83% of clonotypes but 3% to 3.5% of reads.

This clonotype was observed at least ten times. As yet, its antigen is unknown. V was trimmed by 3 bases and J by 0 bases, leaving 12 bases between them. CDR3 length: 16 residues. This library used roughly 0.4 ug RNA and molecular barcoded adaptors spanning alpha/delta and beta/gamma chains. TCRdb independently ran MiXCR on the reads; one entry per CDR3 protein. The sample includes approximately 45,000 distinct CDR3 sequences, approximately 19% of them seen just once. The sequenced sample consisted of a population of CD138-negative cells sorted from bone marrow. The sequence came from a donor older than 35 with multiple myeloma. The rearrangement links TRBV23-1 to TRBJ2-1; perhaps TRBD2 as D (6 bases). TRBV23-1 is reported as an ORF; its role is uncertain. The DNA of the CDR3 is TGCGCCAGCAGTCAGAGGCGGGAAAGCTCCTACAATGAGCAGTTCTTC. The encoded protein is CASSQRRESSYNEQFF.